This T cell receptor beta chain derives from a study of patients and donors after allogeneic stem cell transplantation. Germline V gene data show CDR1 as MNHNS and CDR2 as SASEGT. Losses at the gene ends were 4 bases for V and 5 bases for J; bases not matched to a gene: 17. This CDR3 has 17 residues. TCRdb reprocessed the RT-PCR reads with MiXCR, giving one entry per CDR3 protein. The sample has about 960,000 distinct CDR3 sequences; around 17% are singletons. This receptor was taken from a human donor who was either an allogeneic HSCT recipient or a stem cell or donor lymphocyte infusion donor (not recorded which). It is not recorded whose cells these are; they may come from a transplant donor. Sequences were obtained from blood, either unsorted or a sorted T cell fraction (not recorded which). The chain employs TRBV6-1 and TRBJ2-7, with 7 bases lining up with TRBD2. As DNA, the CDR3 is TGTGCCAGCAGTGCCCCTACGGGGAGGGAGCCGAGAAACGAGCAGTACTTC. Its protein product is CASSAPTGREPRNEQYF.